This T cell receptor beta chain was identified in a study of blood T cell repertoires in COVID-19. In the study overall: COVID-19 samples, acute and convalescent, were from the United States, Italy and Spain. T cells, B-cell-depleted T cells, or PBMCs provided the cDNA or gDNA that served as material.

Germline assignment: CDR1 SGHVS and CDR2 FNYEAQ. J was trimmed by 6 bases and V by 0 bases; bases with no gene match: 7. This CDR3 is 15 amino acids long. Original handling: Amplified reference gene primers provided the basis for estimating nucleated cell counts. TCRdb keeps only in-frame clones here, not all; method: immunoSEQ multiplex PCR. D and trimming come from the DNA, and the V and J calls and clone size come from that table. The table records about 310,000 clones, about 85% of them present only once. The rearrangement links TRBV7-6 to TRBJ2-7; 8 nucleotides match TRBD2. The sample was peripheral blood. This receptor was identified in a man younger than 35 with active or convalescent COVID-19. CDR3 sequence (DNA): TGTGCCAGCAGCTTAGCGCCGGGGGGGAACGCCGAGCAGTACTTC. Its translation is CASSLAPGGNAEQYF.